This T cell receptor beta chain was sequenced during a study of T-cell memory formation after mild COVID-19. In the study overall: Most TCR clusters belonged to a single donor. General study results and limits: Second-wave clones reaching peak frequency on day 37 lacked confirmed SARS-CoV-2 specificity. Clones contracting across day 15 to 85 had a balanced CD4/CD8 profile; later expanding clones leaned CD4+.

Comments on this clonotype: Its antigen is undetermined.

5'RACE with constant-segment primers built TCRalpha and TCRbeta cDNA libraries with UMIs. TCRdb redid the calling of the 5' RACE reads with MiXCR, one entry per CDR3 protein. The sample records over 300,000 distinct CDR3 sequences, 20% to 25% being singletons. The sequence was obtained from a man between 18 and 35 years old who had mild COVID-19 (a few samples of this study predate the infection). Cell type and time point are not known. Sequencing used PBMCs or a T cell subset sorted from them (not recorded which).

The DNA of the CDR3 is TGCAGTGCTAGAGATGGGAATGGAGGGGAAGAGACCCAGTACTTC. Amino acids: CSARDGNGGEETQYF. The chain uses TRBV20-1 and TRBJ2-5; a possible D gene is TRBD2 (6 bases). Germline CDR1 and CDR2: DFQATT and SNEGSKA (reference sequence). The CDR3 is 15 amino acids. V shed 0 bases and J shed 3 bases, with 14 bases lying between them.